Described below is a single T cell receptor beta chain sequence and its context. This entry belongs to a study of blood T cells in healthy people across ages. For the second PCR, which ran for roughly 7 to 11 cycles, a sample-barcoded 5' primer and a J-beta primer mix were used. TCRdb itself ran the 5' RACE reads through MiXCR, one entry per CDR3 protein. The table has 600,000 to 900,000 distinct CDR3 sequences, about a quarter seen once; the top ten hold about 2.9%. Germline loops: CDR1 MNHEY, CDR2 SVGAGI. Unmatched junction bases numbered 8, after V lost 2 bases and J lost 5 bases. The CDR3 totals 15 residues. These data also formed part of another study, on T cells of mothers and their children.

The sequencing input was blood. The receptor's source is a boy younger than 18 in good health. The rearrangement links TRBV6-5 to TRBJ1-2; 7 bases map to TRBD1. The CDR3 sequence is CASSYHRGVWYGYTF. CDR3 DNA sequence: TGTGCCAGCAGTTACCACAGGGGAGTATGGTATGGCTACACCTTC.